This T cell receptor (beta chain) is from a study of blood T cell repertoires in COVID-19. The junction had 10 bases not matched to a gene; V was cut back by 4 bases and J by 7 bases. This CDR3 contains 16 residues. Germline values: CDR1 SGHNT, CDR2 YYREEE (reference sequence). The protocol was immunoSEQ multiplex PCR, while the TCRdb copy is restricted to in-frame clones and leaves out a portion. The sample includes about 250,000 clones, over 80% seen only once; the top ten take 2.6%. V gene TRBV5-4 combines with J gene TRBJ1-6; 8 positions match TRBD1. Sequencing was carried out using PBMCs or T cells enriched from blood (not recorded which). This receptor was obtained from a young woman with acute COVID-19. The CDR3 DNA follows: TGTGCCAGCAGCCCTGGAGGGACAGGTGTCAATTCACCCCTCCACTTT. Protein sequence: CASSPGGTGVNSPLHF.